This TCR beta chain was recovered during a study of T cells in Graves' hyperthyroidism and ophthalmopathy. Overall study findings and caveats: In the blood, most expanded thyroid clonotypes above 0.001 appeared as well.

V shed 5 bases, J shed 0 bases, and the junction held 11 bases outside the gene matches. The CDR3 is 18 residues long. Germline V gene sequence: CDR1 SNHLY, CDR2 FYNNEI. It was RNA transcripts that yielded the amplified TCR beta CDR3 regions. The HTBI set primed first-round TCR CDR3 RT-PCR. From the multiplex PCR reads, TCRdb called clonotypes with MiXCR, one entry per CDR3 protein. The table has roughly 700,000 distinct CDR3 sequences, roughly a third seen once. Absent ophthalmopathy progression within 18 months defined stable Graves' hyperthyroidism. Participants, patients aged 18 to 65, had newly diagnosed hyperthyroidism with a duration under 2 months. Uncontrolled infection, other autoimmune disease, pregnancy or lactation led to exclusion. This clonotype was picked up one time. The antigen remains unidentified.

This chain links TRBV2 with TRBJ1-5; TRBD1 aligns across 9 bases. The clonotype was recovered from a woman aged 40 to 50 with Graves' hyperthyroidism. The source material was blood. CDR3 coding DNA: TGTGCCAGCAGTTCGCACAGGGGGCGTAGTTATAGCAATCAGCCCCAGCATTTT. Encoded protein: CASSSHRGRSYSNQPQHF.